A single sample gave rise to the 31 T cell receptor beta chains below, sequenced in a study of shared clonotypes between healthy human individuals (dated by TCRdb to the early 2020s). Receptor libraries were prepared by the immunoSEQ multiplex PCR assay. This immuneACCESS table, as held by TCRdb, lists in-frame sequences with V and J called but not all clones. Of the missing ones, under half trace to an unresolved V gene in checked studies; the others have no known cause. The sample table records 95,000 to 120,000 clones; 68% of these occur just once. The ten largest clonotypes hold approximately 25% of the sample. Sequencing input: memory CD8+ T cells sorted from blood. The cell subset or site label of this sample denotes: CD45RO+ cells pooled with CCR7-negative TemRA cells. These receptors were taken from a woman younger than 45 in good health.

This clone was picked up a small number of times. This sample also contains other DNA sequences that code for the same CDR3. The gene calls are TRBV9 and TRBJ2-3, with 7 positions matching TRBD2. CDR1 and CDR2 (germline): SGDLS, YYNGEE. The junction had 9 bases not matched to a gene; V was cut back by 5 bases and J by 6 bases. There are 14 residues in the CDR3. The CDR3 bases are TGTGCCAGCAGTCGAAGCGGGAAGTTGGATACGCAGTATTTT. Protein product: CASSRSGKLDTQYF.

The chain employs TRBV7-9 and TRBJ1-4, with D uncertain. The CDR3 sequence is 14 residues long. Trimming took 3 bases from V and 3 from J, leaving 8 bases between them. Germline V gene data show CDR1 as SEHNR and CDR2 as FQNEAQ (reference sequence). The CDR3 DNA sequence: TGTGCCAGCAGCTTGCGGGCAGCTAATGAAAAACTGTTTTTT. Amino acid sequence: CASSLRAANEKLFF. Complete variable domain (other parts from reference TRBV7-9 and TRBJ1-4): DTGVSQNPRHKITKRGQNVTFRCDPISEHNRLYWYRQTLGQGPEFLTYFQNEAQLEKSRLLSDRFSAERPKGSFSTLEIQRTEQGDSAMYLCASSLRAANEKLFFGSGTQLSVL.

In its sample, this clone was seen a few times. The chain joins TRBV2 to TRBJ2-1; 8 bases align to TRBD2. Germline CDR1 SNHLY, CDR2 FYNNEI. The CDR3 totals 14 residues. The junction had 4 bases not matched to a gene; V was cut back by 7 bases and J by 2 bases. CDR3 nucleotide sequence: TGTGCCAGCACCTGGCGGGAGGCCTACAATGAGCAGTTCTTC. The encoded protein is CASTWREAYNEQFF.

This rearrangement joins TRBV6-4 to TRBJ2-5, with 9 positions matching TRBD2. The germline CDR1 and CDR2 sequences are MRHNA and SNTAGT. The junction had 10 bases not matched to a gene; V was cut back by 3 bases and J by 5 bases. The CDR3 covers 16 residues. The DNA for the CDR3 is TGTGCCAGCAGTGAGATGGCGGGAGGGCCAGAGGAGACCCAGTACTTC. It translates to CASSEMAGGPEETQYF.

V gene TRBV28 combines with J gene TRBJ2-1, with unresolved D. CDR1 is MDHEN, CDR2 SYDVKM, per germline. Trimming left V 4 bases short and J 4 bases short, with 17 bases between. The CDR3 runs to 16 residues. The CDR3 loop is CASSYPLYRRYNEQFF. The CDR3 DNA reads TGTGCCAGCAGTTACCCTCTTTATAGGCGGTACAATGAGCAGTTCTTC.

This chain joins TRBV28 and TRBJ2-7, with D perhaps TRBD1 (5 bases). The CDR3 runs to 12 residues. V shed 4 bases and J shed 3 bases, with 7 bases lying between them. Germline CDR1 is MDHEN and CDR2 is SYDVKM. CDR3 DNA: TGTGCCAGCAGTTACCAGGGCTACGAGCAGTACTTC. Residues: CASSYQGYEQYF.

This rearrangement joins TRBV19 to TRBJ1-5, with a possible D match to TRBD1 (6 bases). Trimming stripped 5 bases from V and 6 bases from J, with 17 bases between. The CDR3 sequence is 15 residues long. CDR1 and CDR2 from the germline V gene are LNHDA and SQIVND (reference sequence). CDR3 loop: CASSPIQGKGQPQHF. The CDR3 region has the DNA TGTGCCAGTAGTCCGATACAGGGAAAAGGTCAGCCCCAGCATTTT.

V usage is TRBV7-8 and J usage is TRBJ1-3; D not certain. V dropped 1 base and J dropped 0 bases, with 10 bases sitting between them. The CDR3 runs 16 residues. The germline CDR1 and CDR2 sequences are SGHVS and FQNEAQ. CDR3 region: CASSLVSEDSGNTIYF. In DNA, the CDR3 is TGTGCCAGCAGCTTAGTTTCTGAAGACTCTGGAAACACCATATATTTT.

This clone was recorded once. V gene TRBV11-2 combines with J gene TRBJ2-1, with D unclear. V was pared by 1 base and J by 3 bases, with 4 bases between. CDR1 SGHAT and CDR2 FQNNGV come from the germline V gene. The CDR3 loop spans 13 amino acids. DNA for the CDR3: TGTGCCAGCAGCTTAGTGGTCTACAATGAGCAGTTCTTC. It specifies CASSLVVYNEQFF. Full variable domain (remainder filled in from reference TRBV11-2 and TRBJ2-1): EAGVAQSPRYKIIEKRQSVAFWCNPISGHATLYWYQQILGQGPKLLIQFQNNGVVDDSQLPKDRFSAERLKGVDSTLKIQPAKLEDSAVYLCASSLVVYNEQFFGPGTRLTVL.

The rearrangement joins TRBV5-1 to TRBJ2-7; 8 nucleotides match TRBD2. Unmatched junction bases numbered 10, after V lost 4 bases and J lost 1 base. Germline values: CDR1 SGHRS, CDR2 YFSETQ. This CDR3 spans 16 amino acids. The CDR3 loop reads CASSLILAGPSYEQYF. CDR3 bases: TGCGCCAGCAGCCTCATATTAGCGGGGCCTTCCTACGAGCAGTACTTC.

The chain has TRBV15 and TRBJ1-2, with D unclear. V dropped 4 bases and J dropped 4 bases, with 16 bases sitting between them. In germline, CDR1 is LNHNV, CDR2 YYDKDF (reference sequence). The CDR3 has 15 amino acids. CDR3 amino acids: CATSNQDGPSYGYTF. In nucleotides, the CDR3 is TGTGCCACCAGCAATCAGGACGGCCCCAGCTATGGCTACACCTTC.

The chain links TRBV4-2 to TRBJ1-1, with D tentatively TRBD1 (5 bases). Trimming removed 4 bases at V and 1 base at J, with 19 bases between. The CDR3 spans 17 residues. The germline V gene encodes CDR1 LGHNA and CDR2 YNFKEQ. The CDR3 spells CASSLHIDPGPNTEAFF. CDR3 bases: TGTGCCAGCAGCCTCCATATCGACCCGGGACCGAACACTGAAGCTTTCTTT.

The V call is TRBV5-1, the J call TRBJ2-3; D gene ambiguous. Per the germline V gene, CDR1 is SGHRS and CDR2 is YFSETQ. The CDR3 runs 15 residues. V was pared by 0 bases and J by 5 bases, with 13 bases between. CDR3: CASSLGIYRIDTQYF. The CDR3 nucleotides read TGCGCCAGCAGCTTGGGGATCTACCGAATAGATACGCAGTATTTT.

The rearrangement links TRBV9 to TRBJ2-6; 8 bases fit TRBD1. V dropped 0 bases and J dropped 1; count of bases not matched to a gene: 9. From germline, CDR1 is SGDLS and CDR2 YYNGEE. The CDR3 length is 19 residues. CDR3 in DNA: TGTGCCAGCAGCGTAGGTGCGAGACAGGGGACGTCTGGGGCCAACGTCCTGACTTTC. Its protein product is CASSVGARQGTSGANVLTF.

CDR3 nucleotide sequence: TGTGCCAGCAGTTCTCAAACCGGATATTCGGGGACCCAGTACTTC. Amino acid sequence: CASSSQTGYSGTQYF. The V call is TRBV27, the J call TRBJ2-5; no definite D call. CDR3 length: 15 residues. Trimming removed 4 bases from V and 7 bases from J, with 19 bases in between. Germline V gene lookup returns CDR1 MNHEY and CDR2 SMNVEV (reference sequence).

V gene TRBV25-1 combines with J gene TRBJ2-2; 8 bases map to TRBD1. Unmatched junction bases numbered 5, after V lost 5 bases and J lost 3 bases. The CDR3 runs to 15 residues. From germline, CDR1 is MGHDK and CDR2 SYGVNS. CDR3 sequence: CASSSPDRDTGELFF. The CDR3 coding sequence is TGTGCCAGCAGTTCTCCGGACAGGGACACCGGGGAGCTGTTTTTT.

The chain couples TRBV5-4 to TRBJ2-2; 7 bases map to TRBD1. Germline CDR1 is SGHNT and CDR2 is YYREEE (reference sequence). The CDR3 is 13 residues long. Trimming at V came to 0 bases and at J to 9 bases, leaving 2 bases not matched to a gene. CDR3 loop: CASSLEGAWELFF. The CDR3 nucleotides read TGTGCCAGCAGCTTGGAGGGGGCCTGGGAGCTGTTTTTT.

This rearrangement joins TRBV12-2 to TRBJ2-4; the tabulated D call, TRBD2, remains unverified against the DNA. TRBV12-2 is labeled a pseudogene. The CDR3 spans 8 residues. DNA for the CDR3: TGTGCAAGTCTCCGTCAGTACTTC. Translated: CASLRQYF.

The chain employs TRBV28 and TRBJ2-3; maybe TRBD1 (5 bases). CDR1 is MDHEN and CDR2 is SYDVKM in the germline V gene. The V end lost 6 bases, the J end lost 5 bases, and 9 bases lay between the germline ends. This CDR3 has 12 amino acids. CDR3 region: CASRGQVDTQYF. The DNA for the CDR3 is TGTGCCAGCAGGGGGCAGGTAGATACGCAGTATTTT.

CDR3 sequence (DNA): TGTGCCAGCAGTGACTCCTTGACAGATTTCTACGAGCAGTACTTC. It yields the protein CASSDSLTDFYEQYF. This sequence joins TRBV25-1 and TRBJ2-7, with TRBD1 as a possible D gene (5 bases). Per the germline V gene, CDR1 is MGHDK and CDR2 is SYGVNS. Trimming took 3 bases from V and 3 from J, leaving 15 bases between them. This CDR3 has 15 residues.

V gene TRBV18 combines with J gene TRBJ2-7; D possibly corresponds to TRBD2 (5 bases). V was clipped by 3 bases and J by 3 bases, with 6 bases between them. The CDR3 totals 12 residues. CDR1 KGHSH and CDR2 LQKENI come from the germline V gene. CDR3 region: CASSPAGYEQYF. The CDR3 nucleotides are TGTGCCAGCTCACCGGCGGGCTACGAGCAGTACTTC.

This clone appeared a few times. The gene calls are TRBV28 and TRBJ2-4; D might be TRBD1 or TRBD2, each matching 7 bases. V gave up 6 bases and J gave up 8 bases, with 11 bases separating them. CDR3 length: 12 residues. Per germline, CDR1 MDHEN and CDR2 SYDVKM. This CDR3 reads CASRAGGDIQYF. In DNA, the CDR3 is TGTGCCAGCAGAGCAGGGGGGGACATTCAGTACTTC.

The V gene is TRBV19, the J gene TRBJ1-5; TRBD1 matches at 8 bases. The CDR3 runs 16 residues. With 3 bases clipped from V and 7 bases from J, the junction kept 11 bases outside the gene matches. The V gene's germline CDR1 is LNHDA and CDR2 SQIVND (reference sequence). CDR3 loop: CASSIGQGAGYQPQHF. DNA of the CDR3: TGTGCCAGTAGTATCGGTCAGGGGGCCGGGTACCAGCCCCAGCATTTT.

V gene TRBV25-1 combines with J gene TRBJ2-1, with D perhaps matching TRBD1 (5 bases). Trimming left V 7 bases short and J 10 bases short, with 20 bases between. CDR3 length equals 14 residues. CDR1 is MGHDK, CDR2 SYGVNS, per germline. CDR3 nucleotides: TGTGCCAGCACATCACCACGACTTGGGGCGGAGCAGTTCTTC. It yields the protein CASTSPRLGAEQFF. The full variable domain, rest sourced from reference TRBV25-1 and TRBJ2-1, is EADIYQTPRYLVIGTGKKITLECSQTMGHDKMYWYQQDPGMELHLIHYSYGVNSTEKGDLSSESTVSRIRTEHFPLTLESARPSHTSQYLCASTSPRLGAEQFFGPGTRLTVL.

This chain uses TRBV27 with TRBJ2-3, with TRBD2 matching over 11 bases. Looked up from germline, CDR1 is MNHEY and CDR2 is SMNVEV (reference sequence). The CDR3 is made up of 17 amino acids. V shed 1 base, J shed 6 bases, and the junction held 9 bases outside the gene matches. CDR3 residues: CASSLFSLAGGSDTQYF. CDR3 bases: TGTGCCAGCAGTTTATTCTCCCTAGCGGGAGGAAGCGATACGCAGTATTTT.

V is TRBV18 and J is TRBJ2-7; 7 nucleotides line up with TRBD1. This CDR3 has 14 residues. V dropped 0 bases and J dropped 9; count of bases not matched to a gene: 8. The V gene's germline CDR1 is KGHSH and CDR2 LQKENI. The CDR3 reads CASSPPGQRSSQYF. DNA for the CDR3: TGTGCCAGCTCACCACCGGGACAGCGGTCGTCGCAGTACTTC.

The V call is TRBV2, the J call TRBJ1-4, with D hard to call. This CDR3 comprises 12 residues. Germline V gives CDR1 SNHLY, CDR2 FYNNEI. The germline V and J ends were trimmed by 3 bases and 8 bases, with 7 bases remaining between them. The CDR3 DNA sequence: TGTGCCAGCAGTGATTTTAAGGAAAAACTGTTTTTT. Encoded protein: CASSDFKEKLFF. The whole variable domain, remainder taken from reference TRBV2 and TRBJ1-4, is EPEVTQTPSHQVTQMGQEVILRCVPISNHLYFYWYRQILGQKVEFLVSFYNNEISEKSEIFDDQFSVERPDGSNFTLKIRSTKLEDSAMYFCASSDFKEKLFFGSGTQLSVL.

The chain joins TRBV28 to TRBJ2-3; unclear D gene. The ends were cut back, 7 bases at V and 0 bases at J, with 8 bases in the middle. The CDR3 has 13 amino acids. Germline V CDR1 and CDR2: MDHEN, SYDVKM. DNA for the CDR3: TGTGCCAGCATCTCGCGCAGCACAGATACGCAGTATTTT. Its protein product is CASISRSTDTQYF.

The chain has TRBV9 and TRBJ1-1; 11 bases align to TRBD1. V lost 0 bases and J lost 10; bases outside the gene matches: 2. The CDR3 covers 13 residues. Germline CDR1 is SGDLS and CDR2 is YYNGEE. The DNA of the CDR3 is TGTGCCAGCAGCGTAGGCGGGACAGGGGGAGCTTTCTTT. Its protein product is CASSVGGTGGAFF.

This rearrangement joins TRBV5-1 to TRBJ1-2; D unresolved. From germline, CDR1 is SGHRS and CDR2 YFSETQ. Trimming took off 4 bases at V and 8 bases at J, with 15 bases between the two ends. This CDR3 has 13 amino acids. CDR3 in DNA: TGCGCCAGCAGCCCCCAGTTGTGGGGAGGCTACACCTTC. Translated, it gives CASSPQLWGGYTF. The full variable domain, in which reference TRBV5-1 and TRBJ1-2 provide the parts outside the CDR3, is KAGVTQTPRYLIKTRGQQVTLSCSPISGHRSVSWYQQTPGQGLQFLFEYFSETQRNKGNFPGRFSGRQFSNSRSEMNVSTLELGDSALYLCASSPQLWGGYTFGSGTRLTVV.

The CDR3, as DNA: TGTGCCGGCACAACCGGGGTCGGCTACACCTTC. Amino acids: CAGTTGVGYTF. The V and J genes are TRBV7-6 and TRBJ1-2; D gene ambiguous. V lost 11 bases, J lost 8 bases, and 15 bases lay in between. This CDR3 is built from 11 residues. Germline V CDR1 and CDR2: SGHVS, FNYEAQ.